One and the same sample provided the 30 T cell receptor beta chains below, sequenced in a study of persistence of HIV-infected CD4 T cells. For these TCRs, the target antigens are not known. Anti-CD3/anti-CD28 beads served as a nonspecific positive control stimulus. Responding CD4+ T cells were sorted by upregulation of both CD40 ligand and CD69. Sequencing used immunoSEQ version 4 in survey mode. Generated by immunoSEQ multiplex PCR, the TCRdb table keeps only in-frame clones and is missing some. The table shows approximately 45,000 clones, with 90% occurring only once. The sample consisted of CD4+ T cells sorted from PBMCs after approximately 19-hour stimulation, taken from a patient who received antiretroviral therapy. These receptors came from an adult woman with HIV who was CMV-seropositive.

J is TRBJ2-3 and V is TRBV3-1 (or the pseudogene TRBV3-2), with 10 bases matching TRBD1. CDR1 is LGHDT, CDR2 YNNKEL, per germline (reference sequence). V trimming: 5 bases; J trimming: 3 bases; junction bases outside the gene matches: 8. The CDR3 is made up of 16 amino acids. CDR3 bases: TGTGCCAGCAGCTCTTGGACAGGGGGGAGAACAGATACGCAGTATTTT. Amino acid sequence: CASSSWTGGRTDTQYF.

The rearrangement links TRBV5-5 to TRBJ2-2, with D perhaps matching TRBD1 or TRBD2 (6 bases each). Per the germline V gene, CDR1 is SGHKS and CDR2 is YYEKEE (reference sequence). CDR3 length: 16 residues. V gave up 3 bases and J gave up 0 bases, with 12 bases separating them. CDR3 nucleotide sequence: TGTGCCAGCAGCTGGGAAGGGGGGACGAACACCGGGGAGCTGTTTTTT. Translated, it gives CASSWEGGTNTGELFF.

This clone was seen only a few times. The chain carries TRBV2 and TRBJ1-4; D is ambiguous. The CDR3 is made up of 13 amino acids. The V gene lost 8 bases and the J gene lost 7 bases, with 14 bases spanning the gap. Germline assignment: CDR1 SNHLY and CDR2 FYNNEI. CDR3 sequence: CASGGRQGEKLFF. The CDR3 coding sequence is TGTGCCAGCGGTGGCAGGCAAGGTGAAAAACTGTTTTTT. Full variable domain (missing parts from reference TRBV2 and TRBJ1-4): EPEVTQTPSHQVTQMGQEVILRCVPISNHLYFYWYRQILGQKVEFLVSFYNNEISEKSEIFDDQFSVERPDGSNFTLKIRSTKLEDSAMYFCASGGRQGEKLFFGSGTQLSVL.

The J gene is TRBJ2-7, the V gene TRBV2, with 7 bases fitting TRBD1. CDR1 and CDR2 from the germline V gene are SNHLY and FYNNEI. V was pared by 5 bases and J by 3 bases, with 7 bases of the junction left unmatched. The CDR3 sequence is 14 residues long. Here the CDR3 reads CASSLDRVNYEQYF. The CDR3 coding sequence is TGTGCCAGCAGTCTTGACAGGGTTAACTACGAGCAGTACTTC.

This clone showed up just once. The V and J genes are TRBV3-1 (or the pseudogene TRBV3-2) and TRBJ1-1; 7 bases are a match to TRBD1. There are 14 residues in the CDR3. Germline CDR1 is LGHDT and CDR2 is YNNKEL (reference sequence). V gave up 1 base and J gave up 6 bases; unmatched junction bases: 5. The CDR3 nucleotides read TGTGCCAGCAGCCAAGTTGAGGGGGCGGCTGAAGCTTTCTTT. As protein: CASSQVEGAAEAFF.

The V gene is TRBV7-9, the J gene TRBJ2-3; D is unresolved. Per germline, CDR1 SEHNR and CDR2 FQNEAQ (reference sequence). The CDR3 extends over 12 amino acids. Trimming took 4 bases from V and 5 from J, leaving 7 bases between them. This chain's CDR3 is CASSSSGDTQYF. The CDR3 DNA is TGTGCCAGCAGCTCCTCGGGAGATACGCAGTATTTT.

J is TRBJ2-4 and V is TRBV15; D is unclear. CDR1 is LNHNV and CDR2 is YYDKDF in the germline V gene (reference sequence). CDR3 size: 15 residues. V lost 5 bases to trimming and J lost 0 bases, with 11 bases between them. The CDR3 reads CATSYDRLAKNIQYF. The CDR3 DNA reads as TGTGCCACCAGCTATGACCGATTAGCCAAAAACATTCAGTACTTC.

The chain carries TRBV3-1 (or the pseudogene TRBV3-2) and TRBJ2-3; D might be TRBD1 or TRBD2, each matching 6 bases. Germline values: CDR1 LGHDT, CDR2 YNNKEL (reference sequence). CDR3 size: 17 residues. V lost 3 bases and J lost 0, with 16 bases in between. The CDR3 spells CASSQGSGGSSTDTQYF. The CDR3 nucleotides are TGTGCCAGCAGCCAGGGGTCCGGGGGCTCTAGCACAGATACGCAGTATTTT.

The chain joins TRBV16 to TRBJ1-2; 7 nucleotides agree with TRBD1. The CDR3 contains 14 residues. The ends lost 1 base at V and 8 bases at J; junction bases unmatched: 7. Germline V lookup: CDR1 KGHSY, CDR2 FQNENV. The CDR3 reads CASSQLQGMSGYTF. CDR3 bases: TGTGCCAGCAGCCAATTACAGGGGATGAGCGGCTACACCTTC.

In DNA, the CDR3 is TGTGCCAGCAGCTTACCCGCTTTAGGGGAAAAACTGTTTTTT. Protein: CASSLPALGEKLFF. V gene TRBV11-3 combines with J gene TRBJ1-4; D is ambiguous. This CDR3 spans 14 amino acids. V was cut by 2 bases and J by 8 bases, with 12 bases left in between. The germline CDR1 and CDR2 sequences are SGHNT and YENEEA.

This clone was recorded once. The chain uses TRBV11-3 and TRBJ2-3, with a tentative D call TRBD2 (6 bases). Germline CDR1 reads SGHNT; CDR2 reads YENEEA. The CDR3 runs 15 residues. V was clipped by 1 base and J by 5 bases, with 13 bases between them. The CDR3: CASSLGRQGGDTQYF. For the CDR3, the DNA is TGTGCCAGCAGCTTAGGGCGGCAGGGAGGAGATACGCAGTATTTT.

The chain carries TRBV28 and TRBJ2-7; 7 nucleotides match TRBD2. CDR3 size: 14 residues. The V gene end was trimmed by 2 bases and the J gene end by 9 bases; junction bases not matched to a gene: 10. Germline-derived CDR1 and CDR2 are MDHEN and SYDVKM. DNA of the CDR3: TGTGCCAGCAGTTTAGTCGCGGGAGCCCTTGCGCAGTACTTC. Its protein is CASSLVAGALAQYF.

This clone has only one observation. Distinct nucleotide sequences in the sample also encode this CDR3. This CDR3 reads CASSPDSSYEQYF. The DNA of the CDR3 is TGTGCCAGCAGCCCCGACAGTTCCTACGAGCAGTACTTC. The V gene is TRBV11-1, the J gene TRBJ2-7; D possibly corresponds to TRBD1 (5 bases). Germline-derived CDR1 and CDR2 are SGHAT and FQDESV (reference sequence). The CDR3 contains 13 residues. Trimming left V 5 bases short and J 1 base short, with 9 bases between.

J is TRBJ2-3 and V is TRBV4-1, with 7 bases matching TRBD1. The CDR3 extends over 15 amino acids. Trimming cost V 6 bases and J 4 bases; bases outside gene matches: 10. Germline CDR1 and CDR2: MGHRA and YSYEKL. The CDR3: CASSLTGAGADTQYF. Here the CDR3 DNA reads TGCGCCAGCAGTTTAACAGGGGCTGGGGCAGATACGCAGTATTTT.

The chain uses TRBV19 and TRBJ1-1; D is possibly TRBD1 (6 bases). The CDR3 is made up of 13 amino acids. Germline CDR1 reads LNHDA; CDR2 reads SQIVND (reference sequence). The germline V and J ends were trimmed by 2 bases and 4 bases, with 8 bases remaining between them. Here the CDR3 DNA reads TGTGCCAGTAGTATACAGGGGAGCACTGAAGCTTTCTTT. Protein product: CASSIQGSTEAFF.

The chain is built from TRBV10-2 and TRBJ2-3, with D perhaps being TRBD1 or TRBD2 (6 bases each). This CDR3 region has 14 residues. Germline V gene lookup returns CDR1 WSHSY and CDR2 SAAADI. CDR3: CSSGGQGKADTQYF. CDR3 sequence (DNA): TGCTCGAGCGGAGGGCAGGGGAAAGCAGATACGCAGTATTTT.

The V gene is TRBV14, the J gene TRBJ2-5; possibly TRBD1 for D (6 bases). The CDR3 length is 13 residues. Trimming cost V 4 bases and J 8 bases, with 14 bases left between them. Germline V gene lookup returns CDR1 SGHDN and CDR2 FVKESK. The CDR3 bases are TGTGCCAGCAGCCCGAGGACAGCCGGTACCCAGTACTTC. It codes for CASSPRTAGTQYF. Full variable domain (rest looked up from reference TRBV14 and TRBJ2-5): EAGVTQFPSHSVIEKGQTVTLRCDPISGHDNLYWYRRVMGKEIKFLLHFVKESKQDESGMPNNRFLAERTGGTYSTLKVQPAELEDSGVYFCASSPRTAGTQYFGPGTRLLVL.

The chain recombines TRBV9 with TRBJ1-5; D is possibly TRBD1 (6 bases). Trimming removed 0 bases at V and 3 bases at J, with 16 bases between. This CDR3 contains 17 residues. CDR1 and CDR2 from the germline V gene are SGDLS and YYNGEE. The CDR3 DNA is TGTGCCAGCAGCGTAGGGGAGGCAGGGGCGATCAATCAGCCCCAGCATTTT. It specifies CASSVGEAGAINQPQHF.

The rearrangement uses TRBV6-5 and TRBJ1-5; D may be TRBD1 (5 bases). The CDR3 totals 13 residues. The V end lost 6 bases, the J end lost 3 bases, and 9 bases lay between the germline ends. Germline assignment: CDR1 MNHEY and CDR2 SVGAGI. The CDR3, as DNA: TGTGCCAGCAGGGAGGGGAACAATCAGCCCCAGCATTTT. Its protein product is CASREGNNQPQHF.

This chain uses TRBV12-3 or TRBV12-4 with TRBJ2-2; the D is unclear. This CDR3 is built from 13 residues. Trimming cost V 3 bases and J 6 bases, with 8 bases left between them. The CDR3 DNA reads as TGTGCCAGCAGTTTGGTTGTGTCCGGGGAGCTGTTTTTT. This sequence encodes CASSLVVSGELFF.

The chain combines TRBV7-6 with TRBJ2-3, with 9 bases matching TRBD2. The CDR3 contains 18 residues. With 2 bases clipped from V and 6 bases from J, the junction kept 15 bases outside the gene matches. Germline-derived CDR1 and CDR2 are SGHVS and FNYEAQ. The CDR3 coding sequence is TGTGCCAGCAGCTTACGACTATCTAGCGGGATAAGTCGCGATACGCAGTATTTT. Amino acids: CASSLRLSSGISRDTQYF.

The rearrangement links TRBV30 to TRBJ2-3, with 9 bases that match TRBD2. CDR1 and CDR2 (germline): GTSNPN, SVGIG (reference sequence). The CDR3 is 15 amino acids. V dropped 4 bases and J dropped 3; count of bases not matched to a gene: 8. CDR3 nucleotide sequence: TGTGCCTGGAATCTTGCGGGGGGGCCGACAGATACGCAGTATTTT. Its translation is CAWNLAGGPTDTQYF.

The chain recombines TRBV7-9 with TRBJ1-6; D unresolved. CDR1 and CDR2 (germline): SEHNR, FQNEAQ (reference sequence). The CDR3 is 17 residues long. The germline V and J ends were trimmed by 5 bases and 14 bases, with 28 bases remaining between them. The CDR3 DNA follows: TGTGCCAGCAGCCGTAAAACCACCGGTCAAGGTTTTTTATCCCTCCACTTT. Translating it yields CASSRKTTGQGFLSLHF.

The J gene is TRBJ2-3, the V gene TRBV6-2 or TRBV6-3, with D possibly TRBD1 on 5 matching bases. V was cut by 4 bases and J by 1 base, with 12 bases left in between. Germline V CDR1 and CDR2: MNHEY, SVGEGT. The CDR3 covers 15 residues. The CDR3 DNA follows: TGTGCCAGCAGTTCGCGGAAAGGGGGCACAGATACGCAGTATTTT. Translated, it gives CASSSRKGGTDTQYF.

This clone appeared a single time. The rearrangement links TRBV7-8 to TRBJ2-5; D unresolved. CDR1 is SGHVS and CDR2 is FQNEAQ in the germline V gene. The CDR3 runs to 11 residues. The V and J ends lost 5 bases and 3 bases respectively, with 4 bases between them. In nucleotides, the CDR3 is TGTGCCAGCAGCCATGAAGAGACCCAGTACTTC. This encodes CASSHEETQYF.

The V and J genes are TRBV6-2 or TRBV6-3 and TRBJ2-2, with D possibly matching TRBD2 (5 bases). CDR1 is MNHEY, CDR2 SVGEGT, per germline. The CDR3 totals 16 residues. V gave up 5 bases and J gave up 6 bases, with 19 bases separating them. Here the CDR3 reads CASSLRRARGSGELFF. For the CDR3, the DNA is TGTGCCAGCAGTCTTAGACGAGCCCGAGGGTCCGGGGAGCTGTTTTTT.

The chain carries TRBV5-1 and TRBJ2-3; D gene unclear. The CDR3 runs to 18 residues. Germline lookup yields CDR1 SGHRS and CDR2 YFSETQ. V gave up 0 bases and J gave up 0 bases, with 17 bases separating them. CDR3 residues: CASSLDARSITSTDTQYF. DNA of the CDR3: TGCGCCAGCAGCTTGGATGCAAGAAGCATTACTAGCACAGATACGCAGTATTTT.

The V gene is TRBV27, the J gene TRBJ1-1, with 10 positions matching TRBD1. The CDR3 contains 13 residues. Per germline, CDR1 MNHEY and CDR2 SMNVEV (reference sequence). Trimming removed 4 bases from V and 10 bases from J; junction bases left unmatched: 6. The CDR3 loop reads CASSSGQGSGAFF. The CDR3 DNA follows: TGTGCCAGCAGTTCGGGACAGGGGTCGGGAGCTTTCTTT.

The genes are TRBV7-8 and TRBJ1-2; D is uncertain. The CDR3 runs 14 residues. With 1 base removed from V and 8 bases from J, the gap between germline ends came to 14 bases. Germline V gene lookup returns CDR1 SGHVS and CDR2 FQNEAQ. CDR3 region: CASSLGQIFGGYTF. For the CDR3, the DNA is TGTGCCAGCAGCTTAGGGCAGATCTTCGGGGGCTACACCTTC.

As to this clone: At one of its ends the junction is not consistent with the germline gene, which may arise from a read error. The CDR3 region has the DNA TGCGCCAGCACCTTGGGGGGCCAGGGTGGAAAGCAGTACTTC. Translating gives CASTLGGQGGKQYF. The rearrangement uses TRBV5-1 and TRBJ2-7; D is tentatively TRBD1 or TRBD2 (6 bases each). The germline gives CDR1 SGHRS, CDR2 YFSETQ. There are 14 residues in the CDR3.